This passage covers 29 T cell receptor beta chains from one sample sequenced in a study of response to subunit inactivated influenza vaccine. TCRdb recomputed calls from the RT-PCR reads with MiXCR, one row per CDR3 protein. The sample lists approximately 700,000 distinct CDR3 sequences, 15% to 19% occurring once. This specimen was PBMCs from blood, taken 12 days after vaccination. The receptors were gathered from a man aged 50-60 years who received an inactivated influenza vaccine.

The V and J genes are TRBV9 and TRBJ1-5; the match to TRBD1 covers 7 bases. CDR3 length: 15 amino acids. V gave up 4 bases and J gave up 6 bases; unmatched junction bases: 10. Germline loops: CDR1 SGDLS, CDR2 YYNGEE. CDR3 coding DNA: TGTGCCAGCAGCAAAACTACAGGGGACGGTCAGCCCCAGCATTTT. Its protein product is CASSKTTGDGQPQHF.

This clonotype has only a few counts. The CDR3 DNA reads as TGTGCCAGCAGCTCGACAGGGACTACTGAAGCTTTCTTT. This translates into CASSSTGTTEAFF. The chain uses TRBV7-2 and TRBJ1-1; 7 bases line up with TRBD1. The germline V gene encodes CDR1 SGHTA and CDR2 FQGNSA. V lost 4 bases, J lost 5 bases, and 4 bases stayed unmatched. CDR3 length: 13 amino acids.

The sample holds a few counts of this clonotype. The chain carries TRBV28 and TRBJ2-7; D not certain. The germline V and J ends were trimmed by 2 bases and 3 bases, with 11 bases remaining between them. There are 14 residues in the CDR3. CDR1 and CDR2 (germline): MDHEN, SYDVKM. The CDR3 sequence: CASSLRQLLYEQYF. The CDR3 DNA is TGTGCCAGCAGTTTAAGGCAGCTCCTCTACGAGCAGTACTTC.

This clonotype showed up just a few times. This chain links TRBV15 with TRBJ2-2; D may be TRBD1 (6 bases). Germline assignment: CDR1 LNHNV and CDR2 YYDKDF (reference sequence). CDR3 size: 16 residues. V was shortened by 0 bases and J by 2 bases, with 10 bases between the two germline ends. In DNA, the CDR3 is TGTGCCACCAGCAGAGATCGGACAGTCAACACCGGGGAGCTGTTTTTT. Protein sequence: CATSRDRTVNTGELFF.

The chain couples TRBV20-1 to TRBJ2-3; 9 positions agree with TRBD2. The CDR3 loop spans 12 amino acids. Unmatched junction bases numbered 0, after V lost 7 bases and J lost 1 base. In germline, CDR1 is DFQATT, CDR2 SNEGSKA (reference sequence). The CDR3 here is CSERGGTDTQYF. As DNA, the CDR3 is TGCAGTGAGCGGGGGGGCACAGATACGCAGTATTTT.

This clonotype was counted between two and nine times. The chain couples TRBV20-1 to TRBJ1-1; 9 nucleotides match TRBD1. This CDR3 spans 15 amino acids. The ends lost 5 bases at V and 1 base at J; junction bases unmatched: 8. Looked up from germline, CDR1 is DFQATT and CDR2 is SNEGSKA (reference sequence). For the CDR3, the DNA is TGCAGTGCTTCCCCTGTACAGGGGGCGAACACTGAAGCTTTCTTT. This gives the protein CSASPVQGANTEAFF.

In its sample, this clonotype was seen many times. V gene TRBV6-1 combines with J gene TRBJ1-4; D remains ambiguous. The CDR3 runs 14 residues. V was shortened by 6 bases and J by 5 bases, with 13 bases between the two germline ends. Germline CDR1 reads MNHNS; CDR2 reads SASEGT. The CDR3 coding sequence is TGTGCCAGCAGACAACACGGAAGCAATGAAAAACTGTTTTTT. Its protein product is CASRQHGSNEKLFF.

This clonotype was detected only a few times. The rearrangement joins TRBV29-1 to TRBJ2-1; no clear D. V was trimmed by 5 bases and J by 4 bases, leaving 3 bases between them. This CDR3 is built from 10 residues. CDR1 is SQVTM and CDR2 is ANQGSEA in the germline V gene. This CDR3 reads CSVRYNEQFF. As DNA, the CDR3 is TGCAGCGTTAGGTACAATGAGCAGTTCTTC.

This clonotype was seen only a few times. As DNA, the CDR3 is TGTGCCAGCAGCCTCTCGACAGGGGGCGCGGGTGGCTACACCTTC. This translates into CASSLSTGGAGGYTF. The genes are TRBV6-1 and TRBJ1-2; TRBD1 agrees at 10 bases. CDR1 is MNHNS and CDR2 is SASEGT in the germline V gene. CDR3 size: 15 residues. With 6 bases clipped from V and 7 bases from J, the junction kept 11 bases outside the gene matches.

For the CDR3, the DNA is TGTGCCAGCAGTGACAACTTTGAGGGGACAGTCCGTAATCAGCCCCAGCATTTT. It yields the protein CASSDNFEGTVRNQPQHF. The chain combines TRBV6-1 with TRBJ1-5, with TRBD1 matching over 7 bases. This CDR3 is built from 18 residues. The V and J ends lost 3 bases and 4 bases, in that order; junction bases with no gene match: 15. CDR1 is MNHNS and CDR2 is SASEGT in the germline V gene.

There are a few counts of this clonotype. The chain recombines TRBV20-1 with TRBJ2-3, with 11 bases lining up with TRBD2. This CDR3 is built from 18 residues. V was clipped by 6 bases and J by 2 bases; unmatched bases: 16. CDR1 is DFQATT and CDR2 is SNEGSKA in the germline V gene (reference sequence). The CDR3 bases are TGCAGTGCGCCGCCCCTAGCGGGGGGCGACTTCACCACAGATACGCAGTATTTT. Protein: CSAPPLAGGDFTTDTQYF.

The rearrangement joins TRBV7-8 to TRBJ2-1; D is uncertain. The ends were cut back, 2 bases at V and 3 bases at J, with 11 bases in the middle. CDR1 SGHVS and CDR2 FQNEAQ come from the germline V gene. This CDR3 is built from 15 residues. CDR3 in amino acids: CASSLRQADYNEQFF. The CDR3 DNA sequence: TGTGCCAGCAGCTTAAGGCAGGCCGACTACAATGAGCAGTTCTTC.

This clonotype turned up a few times. The V gene is TRBV7-9, the J gene TRBJ2-6; TRBD2 might be the D (5 bases). CDR1 and CDR2 (germline): SEHNR, FQNEAQ (reference sequence). The CDR3 runs to 16 residues. V was clipped by 5 bases and J by 2 bases, with 13 bases between them. Here the CDR3 reads CASSPAGLAGANVLTF. CDR3 bases: TGTGCCAGCAGCCCTGCGGGTTTAGCTGGGGCCAACGTCCTGACTTTC.

The CDR3 DNA sequence: TGTGCCAGCTCACCACCGACTAGCGGGGAAGCCAAAAACATTCAGTACTTC. This codes for CASSPPTSGEAKNIQYF. This chain joins TRBV18 and TRBJ2-4; 11 bases agree with TRBD2. The CDR3 runs to 17 residues. The V segment lost 0 bases and the J segment 0 bases; nucleotides outside the gene matches: 1. Germline values: CDR1 KGHSH, CDR2 LQKENI.

V and J are TRBV20-1 and TRBJ2-7; no firm D call. Trimming took off 0 bases at V and 1 base at J, with 10 bases between the two ends. CDR1 and CDR2 (germline): DFQATT, SNEGSKA (reference sequence). CDR3 length equals 14 residues. CDR3 in DNA: TGCAGTGCTAGAGATCTAAGCCATTCCTACGAGCAGTACTTC. Translated, it gives CSARDLSHSYEQYF.

V is TRBV4-2 and J is TRBJ2-7; 10 positions agree with TRBD2. CDR3 length: 16 amino acids. Germline CDR1 is LGHNA and CDR2 is YNFKEQ. The J segment lost 2 bases and the V segment lost 0 bases, leaving 4 bases of the junction unmatched. The DNA for the CDR3 is TGTGCCAGCAGCCAAGATGTACTAGCGGGGCCCTACGAGCAGTACTTC. Residues: CASSQDVLAGPYEQYF.

Written as DNA, the CDR3 is TGTGCCAGCAGCATAAGCGTTGGAGCAGCTAATGAAAAACTGTTTTTT. This sequence encodes CASSISVGAANEKLFF. The chain couples TRBV7-2 to TRBJ1-4; D ambiguous. Trimming removed 5 bases from V and 3 bases from J, with 16 bases in between. Looked up from germline, CDR1 is SGHTA and CDR2 is FQGNSA. This CDR3 comprises 16 residues.

This clonotype was detected only a few times. V usage is TRBV12-3 or TRBV12-4 and J usage is TRBJ2-1; D not certain. This CDR3 spans 11 amino acids. The V and J ends lost 3 bases and 10 bases respectively, with 7 bases between them. For the CDR3, the DNA is TGTGCCAGCAGTTTTCTAACAGAGCAGTTCTTC. Translated: CASSFLTEQFF.

This clonotype was detected a few times. The chain joins TRBV4-3 to TRBJ2-4; D may be TRBD1 (6 bases). V dropped 0 bases and J dropped 0 bases, with 12 bases sitting between them. The V gene's germline CDR1 is LGHNA and CDR2 YSLEER. CDR3 length: 17 residues. This CDR3 is CASSQDLGQLAKNIQYF. CDR3 bases: TGCGCCAGCAGCCAAGATCTCGGACAGCTAGCCAAAAACATTCAGTACTTC.

This chain uses TRBV21-1 with TRBJ2-7; the table's TRBD1 call for D was not verified on the DNA. TRBV21-1 is annotated as a pseudogene. There are 15 residues in the CDR3. The CDR3, as DNA: TGTGCCAGCAGCAAAGATTTCCCCGGGAGCTACGAGCAGTACTTC. Translated, it gives CASSKDFPGSYEQYF.

The chain joins TRBV10-3 to TRBJ1-2, with a possible D match to TRBD1 (6 bases). Trimming pared 6 bases from V and 4 bases from J, leaving 15 bases between. Germline V gene sequence: CDR1 ENHRY, CDR2 SYGVKD. The CDR3 totals 14 residues. The CDR3 coding sequence is TGTGCCATCAGGGCCTGGGACAATTCCTATGGCTACACCTTC. Its protein product is CAIRAWDNSYGYTF.

The gene calls are TRBV5-1 and TRBJ2-7; D gene ambiguous. This CDR3 has 14 residues. Trimming took 0 bases from V and 2 from J, leaving 9 bases between them. Germline values: CDR1 SGHRS, CDR2 YFSETQ. In DNA form, the CDR3 reads TGCGCCAGCAGCTTGGACGCAGGTACCTACGAGCAGTACTTC. Amino acids: CASSLDAGTYEQYF.

This clonotype was recorded at least ten times. The chain links TRBV28 to TRBJ2-1, with 11 bases aligning to TRBD2. V lost 5 bases, J lost 8 bases, and 5 bases stayed unmatched. The CDR3 length is 14 residues. The germline V gene has CDR1 MDHEN and CDR2 SYDVKM. CDR3 bases: TGTGCCAGCAGTCAGACTAGCGGGACCTATGAGCAGTTCTTC. Its translation is CASSQTSGTYEQFF.

This clonotype was seen a handful of times. The CDR3 spells CATSRDNGGAYDTQYF. The CDR3 DNA is TGTGCCACCAGCAGAGACAACGGGGGGGCTTATGATACGCAGTATTTT. This sequence joins TRBV15 and TRBJ2-3; 8 bases are shared with TRBD2. V was pared by 0 bases and J by 6 bases, with 8 bases of the junction left unmatched. The germline V gene has CDR1 LNHNV and CDR2 YYDKDF (reference sequence). The CDR3 totals 16 residues.

V and J are TRBV10-3 and TRBJ2-1, with a tentative D call TRBD1 (6 bases). Trimming cost V 6 bases and J 8 bases, with 8 bases left between them. Germline loops: CDR1 ENHRY, CDR2 SYGVKD. The CDR3 extends over 11 amino acids. CDR3 region: CAISAGDEQFF. CDR3 DNA sequence: TGTGCCATCAGCGCAGGGGATGAGCAGTTCTTC.

The sample holds a few counts of this clonotype. The chain employs TRBV11-2 and TRBJ2-5; the match to TRBD2 covers 11 bases. The CDR3 contains 18 residues. Trimming cost V 3 bases and J 7 bases; bases outside gene matches: 16. Germline V gene sequence: CDR1 SGHAT, CDR2 FQNNGV. The CDR3 DNA is TGTGCCAGCAGCTTCGTTGGGGCTAGCGGGGGGCTCGGGGGGACCCAGTACTTC. It is translated as CASSFVGASGGLGGTQYF.

This clonotype was counted a few times. The DNA is omitted, as the CDR3 cannot be located on it reliably, and the CDR3 follows TCRdb's listing. The chain uses TRBV30 and TRBJ2-4; the table names TRBD1, a call not compared with the DNA. CDR1 and CDR2 from the germline V gene are GTSNPN and SVGIG (reference sequence). Including both end residues, the CDR3 is 11 amino acids long. The CDR3 loop is CAWASGTELEF.

The chain recombines TRBV29-1 with TRBJ2-4, with a possible D match to TRBD1 (5 bases). The CDR3 contains 10 residues. The V gene lost 6 bases and the J gene lost 5 bases, with 5 bases spanning the gap. Germline lookup yields CDR1 SQVTM and CDR2 ANQGSEA. As DNA, the CDR3 is TGCAGCGTACAGGAAAACATTCAGTACTTC. It codes for CSVQENIQYF.

This clonotype was counted a few times. Its ends do not fully match the called genes, so a read error is possible. This sequence joins TRBV5-1 and TRBJ2-5; D is perhaps TRBD1 (6 bases). The CDR3 loop spans 15 amino acids. In germline, CDR1 is SGHRS, CDR2 YFSETQ. In nucleotides, the CDR3 is TGCGCCACCAGCACCACAACAGGGCTTCAAGAGACCCAGTACTTC. This sequence encodes CATSTTTGLQETQYF.